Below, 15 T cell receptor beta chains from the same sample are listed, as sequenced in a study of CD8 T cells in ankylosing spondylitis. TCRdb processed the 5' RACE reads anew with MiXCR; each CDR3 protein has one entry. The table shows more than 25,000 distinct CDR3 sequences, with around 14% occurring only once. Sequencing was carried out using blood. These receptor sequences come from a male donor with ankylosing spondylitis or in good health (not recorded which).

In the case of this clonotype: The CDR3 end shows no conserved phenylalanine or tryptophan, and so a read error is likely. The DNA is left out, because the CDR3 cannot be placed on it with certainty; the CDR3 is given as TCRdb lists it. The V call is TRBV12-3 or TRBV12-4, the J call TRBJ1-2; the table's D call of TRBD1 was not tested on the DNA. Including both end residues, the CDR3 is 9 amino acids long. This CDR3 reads CASSIGQGL.

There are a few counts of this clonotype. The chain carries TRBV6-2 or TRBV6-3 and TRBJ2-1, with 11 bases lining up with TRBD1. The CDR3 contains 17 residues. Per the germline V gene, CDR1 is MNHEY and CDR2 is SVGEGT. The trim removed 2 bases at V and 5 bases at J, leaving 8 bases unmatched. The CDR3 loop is CASSYPLGQGDHNEQFF. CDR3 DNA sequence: TGTGCCAGCAGTTACCCCTTGGGACAGGGGGACCACAATGAGCAGTTCTTC.

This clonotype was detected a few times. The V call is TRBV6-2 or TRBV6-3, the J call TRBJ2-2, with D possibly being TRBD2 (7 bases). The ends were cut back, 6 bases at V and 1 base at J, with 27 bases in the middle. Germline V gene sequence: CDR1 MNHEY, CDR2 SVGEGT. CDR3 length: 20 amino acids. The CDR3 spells CASSRHRGAQTTMNTGELFF. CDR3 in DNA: TGTGCCAGCAGCCGCCATCGGGGGGCCCAAACAACTATGAACACCGGGGAGCTGTTTTTT.

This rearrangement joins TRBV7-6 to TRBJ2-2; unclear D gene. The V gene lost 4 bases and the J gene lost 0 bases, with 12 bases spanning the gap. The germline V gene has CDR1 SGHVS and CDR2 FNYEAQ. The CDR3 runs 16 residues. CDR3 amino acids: CASSSLTNTNTGELFF. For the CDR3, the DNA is TGTGCCAGCAGCTCCCTGACCAACACGAACACCGGGGAGCTGTTTTTT.

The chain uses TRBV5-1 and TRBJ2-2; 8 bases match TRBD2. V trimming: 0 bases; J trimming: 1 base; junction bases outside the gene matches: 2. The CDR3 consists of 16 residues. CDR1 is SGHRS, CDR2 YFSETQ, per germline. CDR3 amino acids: CASSLGLAGNTGELFF. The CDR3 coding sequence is TGCGCCAGCAGCTTGGGCCTAGCGGGGAACACCGGGGAGCTGTTTTTT.

CDR3 sequence (DNA): TGTGCCAGCAGCTTCACTCCGGGACAGAATGAAAAACTGTTTTTT. Translation gives CASSFTPGQNEKLFF. The chain employs TRBV9 and TRBJ1-4, with 7 bases identical to TRBD1. The CDR3 is 15 residues long. After removal of 4 bases from V and 5 bases from J, the junction contained 8 bases not matched to a gene. CDR1 is SGDLS, CDR2 YYNGEE, per germline. Drawing the rest from reference TRBV9 and TRBJ1-4, the complete variable domain is DSGVTQTPKHLITATGQRVTLRCSPRSGDLSVYWYQQSLDQGLQFLIQYYNGEERAKGNILERFSAQQFPDLHSELNLSSLELGDSALYFCASSFTPGQNEKLFFGSGTQLSVL.

The CDR3 DNA follows: TGCAGCGTCCAGGGACACTTGAACACTGAAGCTTTCTTT. Amino acid sequence: CSVQGHLNTEAFF. The chain links TRBV29-1 to TRBJ1-1; TRBD1 is a possible D gene (6 bases). Germline-derived CDR1 and CDR2 are SQVTM and ANQGSEA. The CDR3 is 13 amino acids. V was cut by 6 bases and J by 0 bases, with 11 bases left in between.

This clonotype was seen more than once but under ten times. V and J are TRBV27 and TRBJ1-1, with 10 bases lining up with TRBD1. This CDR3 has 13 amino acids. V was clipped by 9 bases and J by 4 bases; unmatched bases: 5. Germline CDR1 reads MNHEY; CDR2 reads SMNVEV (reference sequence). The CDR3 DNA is TGTGCCAGTGGAGACAGGGGGCCCACTGAAGCTTTCTTT. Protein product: CASGDRGPTEAFF.

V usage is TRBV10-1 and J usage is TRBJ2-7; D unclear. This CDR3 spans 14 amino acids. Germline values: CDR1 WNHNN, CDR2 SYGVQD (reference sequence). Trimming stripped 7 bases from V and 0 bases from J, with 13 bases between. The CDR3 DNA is TGCGCCAGCACCCGCCCCTGGAGCTCCTACGAGCAGTACGTC. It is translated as CASTRPWSSYEQYV.

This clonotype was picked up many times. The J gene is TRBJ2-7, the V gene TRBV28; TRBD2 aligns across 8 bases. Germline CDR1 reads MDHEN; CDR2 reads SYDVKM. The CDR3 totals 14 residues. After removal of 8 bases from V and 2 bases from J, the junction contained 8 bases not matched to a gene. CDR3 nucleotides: TGTGCCAGCTGGGACGGGAGGGTCCCCTACGAGCAGTACGTC. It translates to CASWDGRVPYEQYV.

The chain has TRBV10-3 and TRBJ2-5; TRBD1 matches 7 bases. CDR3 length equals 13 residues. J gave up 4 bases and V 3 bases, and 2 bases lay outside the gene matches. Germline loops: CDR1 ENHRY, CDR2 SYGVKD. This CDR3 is CAISERGRETQYF. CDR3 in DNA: TGTGCCATCAGTGAAAGGGGGCGAGAGACCCAGTACTTC.

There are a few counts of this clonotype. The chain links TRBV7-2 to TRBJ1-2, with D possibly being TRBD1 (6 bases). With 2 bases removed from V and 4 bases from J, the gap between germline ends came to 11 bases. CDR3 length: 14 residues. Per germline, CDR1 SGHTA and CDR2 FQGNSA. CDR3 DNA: TGTGCCAGCAGCTTAAACAGGGCTGTCTATGGCTACACCTTC. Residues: CASSLNRAVYGYTF.

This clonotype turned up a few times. The CDR3 nucleotides are TGTGCCAGCAGCCGGGACACTACCTACGAGCAGTACTTC. Residues: CASSRDTTYEQYF. The gene calls are TRBV5-5 and TRBJ2-7, with a possible D match to TRBD1 (6 bases). Trimming cost V 4 bases and J 2 bases, with 10 bases left between them. Per germline, CDR1 SGHKS and CDR2 YYEKEE (reference sequence). The CDR3 loop spans 13 amino acids.

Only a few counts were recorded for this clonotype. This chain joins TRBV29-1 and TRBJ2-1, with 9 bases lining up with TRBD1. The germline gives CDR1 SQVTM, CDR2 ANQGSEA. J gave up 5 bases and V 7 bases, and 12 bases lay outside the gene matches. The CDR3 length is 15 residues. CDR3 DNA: TGCAGCGCCATGAGGGGACAGGGTGGGAACAATGAGCAGTTCTTC. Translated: CSAMRGQGGNNEQFF.

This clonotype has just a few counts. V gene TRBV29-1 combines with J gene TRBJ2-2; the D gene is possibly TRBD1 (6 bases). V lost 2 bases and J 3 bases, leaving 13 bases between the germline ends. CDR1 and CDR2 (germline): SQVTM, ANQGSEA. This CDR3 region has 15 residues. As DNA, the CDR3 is TGCAGCGTTGAAATGGGGGCTCTGGACACCGGGGAGCTGTTTTTT. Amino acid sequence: CSVEMGALDTGELFF.